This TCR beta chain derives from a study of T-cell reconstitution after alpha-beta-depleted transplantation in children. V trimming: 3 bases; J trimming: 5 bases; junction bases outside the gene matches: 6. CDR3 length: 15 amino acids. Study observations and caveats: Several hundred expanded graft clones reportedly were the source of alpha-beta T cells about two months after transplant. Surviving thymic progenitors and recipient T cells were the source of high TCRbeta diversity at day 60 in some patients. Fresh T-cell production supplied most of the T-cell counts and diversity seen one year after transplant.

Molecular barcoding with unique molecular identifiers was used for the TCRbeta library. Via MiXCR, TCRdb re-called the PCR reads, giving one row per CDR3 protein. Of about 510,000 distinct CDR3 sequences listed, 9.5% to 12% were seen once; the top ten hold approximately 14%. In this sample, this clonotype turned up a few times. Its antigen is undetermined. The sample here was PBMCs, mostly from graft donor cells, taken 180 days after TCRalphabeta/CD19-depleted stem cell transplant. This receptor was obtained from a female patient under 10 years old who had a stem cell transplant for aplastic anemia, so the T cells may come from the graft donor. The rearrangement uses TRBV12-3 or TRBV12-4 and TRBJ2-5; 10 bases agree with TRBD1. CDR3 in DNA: TGTGCCAGCAGTTTCCGGCCGGGACAGGGGGAGACCCAGTACTTC. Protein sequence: CASSFRPGQGETQYF.